A selection of T cell receptor beta chains follows, all from one sample in a study of T cells after somatic rescue of genetic block. Profiling relied on immunoSEQ multiplex PCR, and the TCRdb table lists in-frame clones only, not all of them. The data contain 80,000 to 100,000 clones, approximately 90% of them singletons. The sequenced sample was peripheral blood mononuclear cells (PBMCs). The receptors originated from a woman in her late teens or twenties. Both conserved end residues are part of each CDR3. D genes are given only for firm matches. The size of a clone is reported for some rows only, either as once, few or many, or as a class for expanded clones.

d_gene	v_gene	j_gene	abundance	CDR3nt	CDR3aa
-	TRBV29-1	TRBJ1-2	-	TGCAGCGTTGAAAAGGGGCTAGGGGCTCCCAACTATGGCTACACCTTC	CSVEKGLGAPNYGYTF
-	TRBV2	TRBJ2-7	-	TGTGCCAGCGGGGACTCCTACGAGCAGTACTTC	CASGDSYEQYF
TRBD1	TRBV6-5	TRBJ1-6	-	TGTGCCAGCAGGAAACAGGGGCCCCTCCACTTT	CASRKQGPLHF
-	TRBV11-2	TRBJ2-5	few	TGTGCCAGCAGCTATGGGGACCGGGGATTGACACAAGAGACCCAGTACTTC	CASSYGDRGLTQETQYF
TRBD2	TRBV27	TRBJ2-5	-	TGTGCCAGCACCACCACTGGGGCTAGCGGGAGCAGGACCCAGTACTTC	CASTTTGASGSRTQYF
TRBD2	TRBV19	TRBJ2-1	once	TGTGCCAGTAGTATACGGGCTAGCGGGAGTGTGGCCAATGAGCAGTTCTTC	CASSIRASGSVANEQFF
-	TRBV27	TRBJ2-7	-	TGTGCCAGCAGTTTACCAGGCTACGAGCAGTACTTC	CASSLPGYEQYF
-	TRBV10-3	TRBJ2-1	-	TGTGCCATCCAGGAGGACCACAATGAGCAGTTCTTC	CAIQEDHNEQFF
-	TRBV5-4	TRBJ2-5	-	TGTGCCAGCAGCAACTCGCAAGAGACCCAGTACTTC	CASSNSQETQYF
TRBD1	TRBV5-1	TRBJ1-4	-	TGCGCCAGCAGCGTAGCTCCCCAGGGGGCGCGGAATGAAAAACTGTTTTTT	CASSVAPQGARNEKLFF
-	TRBV5-1	TRBJ2-2	-	TGCGCCAGCAGCCTGGATTGGGGAACCGGGGAGCTGTTTTTT	CASSLDWGTGELFF
TRBD1	TRBV28	TRBJ2-3	-	TGTGCCAGCAGTTCCTACCCGGACAGGGTTCGTACAGATACGCAGTATTTT	CASSSYPDRVRTDTQYF
TRBD2	TRBV28	TRBJ2-7	-	TGTGCCAGCAGTTTAAGAGTTGGGGGGAGGGCTTACGAGCAGTACTTC	CASSLRVGGRAYEQYF
-	TRBV4-1	TRBJ1-2	-	TGCGCCAGCAGCCAAGATCCAGGGCAAGGGGGCTACACCTTC	CASSQDPGQGGYTF
-	TRBV29-1	TRBJ2-3	-	TGCAGCGCTGCTGGGGACTCCCAAAGCACAGATACGCAGTATTTT	CSAAGDSQSTDTQYF
-	TRBV30	TRBJ2-1	once	TGTGCCTGGAGTGTATACGGGCGCTCGACCTACAATGAGCAGTTCTTC	CAWSVYGRSTYNEQFF
-	TRBV6-1	TRBJ1-5	-	TGTGCCAGCAGCCTCCCCGCAGGGAGGAATCAGCCCCAGCATTTT	CASSLPAGRNQPQHF
TRBD1	TRBV5-1	TRBJ2-1	-	TGCGCCAGCAGCTTGGACAGGGGCAGCAATGAGCAGTTCTTC	CASSLDRGSNEQFF
TRBD1	TRBV6-5	TRBJ2-2	-	TGTGCCAGCAGCACCCGGACAGGGAGCGGGGAGCTGTTTTTT	CASSTRTGSGELFF
-	TRBV6-1	TRBJ2-2	-	TGTGCCAGCAGTGCGGCGGGTTCGGACACCGGGGAGCTGTTTTTT	CASSAAGSDTGELFF
-	TRBV6-5	TRBJ2-3	-	TGTGCCAGCAGTTACAGCCACCCGGGGCCCGGAGATACGCAGTATTTT	CASSYSHPGPGDTQYF
TRBD1	TRBV5-1	TRBJ1-4	once	TGCGCCAGCAGCCGGACAGGCTCTAATGAAAAACTGTTTTTT	CASSRTGSNEKLFF
-	TRBV5-5	TRBJ1-5	-	TGTGCCAGCAGCCGGACAGCTTTCAATCAGCCCCAGCATTTT	CASSRTAFNQPQHF
-	TRBV4-1	TRBJ1-5	few	TGCGCCAGCAGCCAAGATTACAGCCTTAGCAATCAGCCCCAGCATTTT	CASSQDYSLSNQPQHF
-	TRBV7-9	TRBJ1-3	-	TGTGCCAGCAGCTTTGCGGTTCTTGGTTGGGAAAACACCATATATTTT	CASSFAVLGWENTIYF
-	TRBV28	TRBJ2-1	-	TGTGCCAGCAGTCTATACAATGAGCAGTTCTTC	CASSLYNEQFF
-	TRBV4-2	TRBJ1-2	-	TGTGCCAGCAGCCGCCCCACTTCGTCAACCGCTAACTATGGCTACACCTTC	CASSRPTSSTANYGYTF
-	TRBV6-5	TRBJ1-5	-	TGTGCCAGCAGTTACTCGAAGTATAGCAATCAGCCCCAGCATTTT	CASSYSKYSNQPQHF
-	TRBV5-6	TRBJ1-6	-	TGTGCCAGCAGCAGGGAGACATGGGGTTCACCCCTCCACTTT	CASSRETWGSPLHF
TRBD1	TRBV18	TRBJ1-5	once	TGTGCCAGCTCACCCGGACAGGGGCAGCCCCAGCATTTT	CASSPGQGQPQHF
TRBD2	TRBV29-1	TRBJ2-4	few	TGCAGCGTCGTGACTAGCGGGAATCGAGAAAACATTCAGTACTTC	CSVVTSGNRENIQYF
-	TRBV10-3	TRBJ1-4	-	TGTGCCATCAGGGAGAAAACTAATGAAAAACTGTTTTTT	CAIREKTNEKLFF
-	TRBV6-4	TRBJ1-5	-	TGTGCCAGCAGCAGCCGAAAAACACTAACAGGGCTGGAGCCCCAGCATTTT	CASSSRKTLTGLEPQHF
-	TRBV27	TRBJ2-7	-	TGTGCCAGCAGTTTATTCTGGGGTGGTGGGACTTCGCAGTACTTC	CASSLFWGGGTSQYF
-	TRBV10-2	TRBJ1-2	-	TGCGCCAGCAGTGAGGGCAGGACTTATGGCTACACCTTC	CASSEGRTYGYTF
-	TRBV18	TRBJ1-2	-	TGTGCCAGCTCCCCCCGAGGGGGTCCCCTAGCTAACTATGGCTACACCTTC	CASSPRGGPLANYGYTF
-	TRBV4-3	TRBJ2-3	-	TGCGCCAGCAGCCAAGAAACAGATACGCAGTATTTT	CASSQETDTQYF
TRBD1	TRBV12-5	TRBJ1-2	-	TGTGCTAGTGCCGGGACAGGGGGCTATGGCTACACCTTC	CASAGTGGYGYTF
-	TRBV29-1	TRBJ1-5	-	TGCAGCGTTGGGACCAGCAATCAGCCCCAGCATTTT	CSVGTSNQPQHF
TRBD1	TRBV6-4	TRBJ2-3	once	TGTGCCAGCAGCCGACAGGGAATGAGAGATACGCAGTATTTT	CASSRQGMRDTQYF
-	TRBV9	TRBJ2-3	once	TGTGCCAGCAGCGGATACATCGGGAGCGCAGATACGCAGTATTTT	CASSGYIGSADTQYF
-	TRBV5-4	TRBJ1-5	-	TGTGCCAGCAGCTTGGACACGGCCAATCAGCCCCAGCATTTT	CASSLDTANQPQHF
-	TRBV15	TRBJ1-1	-	TGTGCCACCAGCAGAGATTTATGGGCGGGCACTGAAGCTTTCTTT	CATSRDLWAGTEAFF
-	TRBV27	TRBJ1-2	-	TGTGCCAGCAGTTCGGGGGGTGGCTACACCTTC	CASSSGGGYTF
TRBD2	TRBV28	TRBJ2-3	-	TGTGCCAGCGGACGTAGGCTAGCGGGAGGAGATACGCAGTATTTT	CASGRRLAGGDTQYF
-	TRBV6-4	TRBJ1-5	many	TGTGCCAGCAGTGAAGGGACAAGCAATCAGCCCCAGCATTTT	CASSEGTSNQPQHF
TRBD2	TRBV7-3	TRBJ2-7	-	TGTGCCAGCAGCTTAACAGGGACTAGCGGGTACTACGAGCAGTACTTC	CASSLTGTSGYYEQYF
-	TRBV11-3	TRBJ2-7	-	TGTGCCAGCAGCTTAGTGCTAGGACGCGAGCAGTACTTC	CASSLVLGREQYF
-	TRBV7-2	TRBJ1-1	-	TGTGCCAGCAGCTGGACTCAGAACACTGAAGCTTTCTTT	CASSWTQNTEAFF
-	TRBV5-1	TRBJ2-5	once	TGCGCCAGCAGCACAGTGGGGACTTACGAGGAGACCCAGTACTTC	CASSTVGTYEETQYF
TRBD2	TRBV4-2	TRBJ2-7	-	TGTGCCAGCAGCCAAAGCGGGACCACCTACGAGCAGTACTTC	CASSQSGTTYEQYF
-	TRBV27	TRBJ2-7	once	TGTGCCAGCAGTTACGGACAGGGACTACAGCAGTACTTC	CASSYGQGLQQYF